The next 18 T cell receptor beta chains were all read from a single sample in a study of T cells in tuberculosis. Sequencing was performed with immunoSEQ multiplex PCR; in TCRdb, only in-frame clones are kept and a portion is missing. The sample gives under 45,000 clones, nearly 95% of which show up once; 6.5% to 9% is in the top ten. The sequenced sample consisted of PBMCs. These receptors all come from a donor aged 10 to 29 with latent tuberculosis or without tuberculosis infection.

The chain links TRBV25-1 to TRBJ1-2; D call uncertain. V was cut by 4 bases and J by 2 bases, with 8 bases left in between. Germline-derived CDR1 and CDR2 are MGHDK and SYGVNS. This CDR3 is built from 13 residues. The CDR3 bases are TGTGCCAGCAGTGCTACAGAAAACTATGGCTACACCTTC. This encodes CASSATENYGYTF.

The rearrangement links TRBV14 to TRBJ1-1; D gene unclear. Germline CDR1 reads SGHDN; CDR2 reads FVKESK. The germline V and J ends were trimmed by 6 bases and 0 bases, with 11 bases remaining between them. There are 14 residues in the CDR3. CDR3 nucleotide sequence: TGTGCCAGCAGTCTGCGAGGGATGAACACTGAAGCTTTCTTT. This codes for CASSLRGMNTEAFF.

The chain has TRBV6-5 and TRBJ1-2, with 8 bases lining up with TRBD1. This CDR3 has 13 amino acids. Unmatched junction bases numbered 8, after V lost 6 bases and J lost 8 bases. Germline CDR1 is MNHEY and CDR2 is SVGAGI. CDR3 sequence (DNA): TGTGCCAGCAGCAGACAGGGGCGGGAGGGCTACACCTTC. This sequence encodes CASSRQGREGYTF.

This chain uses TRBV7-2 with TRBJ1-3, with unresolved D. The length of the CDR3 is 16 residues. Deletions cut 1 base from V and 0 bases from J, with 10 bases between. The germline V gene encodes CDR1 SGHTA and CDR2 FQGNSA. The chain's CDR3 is CASSLVSSGSGNTIYF. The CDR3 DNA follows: TGTGCCAGCAGCTTAGTCAGCAGCGGCTCTGGAAACACCATATATTTT.

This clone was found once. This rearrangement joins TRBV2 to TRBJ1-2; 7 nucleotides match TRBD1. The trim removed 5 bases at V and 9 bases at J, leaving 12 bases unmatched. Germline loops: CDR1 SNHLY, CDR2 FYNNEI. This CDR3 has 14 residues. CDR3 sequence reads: CASSLDRAEERYTF. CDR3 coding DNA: TGTGCCAGCAGTTTAGACAGGGCCGAGGAGCGCTACACCTTC.

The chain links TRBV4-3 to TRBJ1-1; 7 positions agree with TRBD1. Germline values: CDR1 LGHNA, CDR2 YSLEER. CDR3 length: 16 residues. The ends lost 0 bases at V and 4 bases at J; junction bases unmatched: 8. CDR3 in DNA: TGCGCCAGCAGCCAAGATCTCGGACAGGTCGTCACTGAAGCTTTCTTT. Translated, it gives CASSQDLGQVVTEAFF.

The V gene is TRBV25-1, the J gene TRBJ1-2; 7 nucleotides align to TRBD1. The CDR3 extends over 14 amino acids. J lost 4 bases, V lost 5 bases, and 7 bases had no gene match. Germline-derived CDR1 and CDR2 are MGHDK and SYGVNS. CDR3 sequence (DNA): TGTGCCAGCAGTTTCCAGGGGGAAGGCTATGGCTACACCTTC. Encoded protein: CASSFQGEGYGYTF.

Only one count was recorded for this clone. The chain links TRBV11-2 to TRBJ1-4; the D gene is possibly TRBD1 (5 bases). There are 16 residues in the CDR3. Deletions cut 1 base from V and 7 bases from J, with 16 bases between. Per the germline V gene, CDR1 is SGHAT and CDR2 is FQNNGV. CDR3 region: CASSLAYRGSGEKLFF. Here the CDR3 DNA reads TGTGCCAGCAGCTTAGCGTATCGGGGGTCCGGTGAAAAACTGTTTTTT. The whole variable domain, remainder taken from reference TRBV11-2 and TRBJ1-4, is EAGVAQSPRYKIIEKRQSVAFWCNPISGHATLYWYQQILGQGPKLLIQFQNNGVVDDSQLPKDRFSAERLKGVDSTLKIQPAKLEDSAVYLCASSLAYRGSGEKLFFGSGTQLSVL.

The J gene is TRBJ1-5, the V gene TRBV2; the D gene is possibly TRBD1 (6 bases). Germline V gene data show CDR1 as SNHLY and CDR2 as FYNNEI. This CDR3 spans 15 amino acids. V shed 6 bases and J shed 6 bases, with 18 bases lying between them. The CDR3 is CASRGAYAAGQPQHF. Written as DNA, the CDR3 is TGTGCCAGCAGGGGGGCATACGCTGCGGGTCAGCCCCAGCATTTT.

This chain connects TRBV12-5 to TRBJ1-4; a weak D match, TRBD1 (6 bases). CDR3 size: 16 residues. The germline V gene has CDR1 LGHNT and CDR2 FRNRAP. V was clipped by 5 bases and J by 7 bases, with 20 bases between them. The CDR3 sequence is CASGPTNRDTGEKLFF. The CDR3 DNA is TGTGCTAGTGGTCCTACGAACAGGGACACGGGTGAAAAACTGTTTTTT.

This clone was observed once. The CDR3 DNA is TGTGCCAGCAGAACAATAACTAACTATGGCTACACCTTC. The encoded protein is CASRTITNYGYTF. J is TRBJ1-2 and V is TRBV5-8; D is undetermined. Germline CDR1 is SGHTS and CDR2 is YDEGEE. V lost 5 bases and J 0 bases, leaving 8 bases between the germline ends. The CDR3 contains 13 residues.

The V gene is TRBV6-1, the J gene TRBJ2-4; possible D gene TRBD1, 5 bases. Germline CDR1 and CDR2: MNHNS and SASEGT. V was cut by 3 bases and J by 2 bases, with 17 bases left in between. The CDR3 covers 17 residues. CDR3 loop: CASSDLRQRLTKNIQYF. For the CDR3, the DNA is TGTGCCAGCAGTGACCTTAGACAGAGGCTAACCAAAAACATTCAGTACTTC.

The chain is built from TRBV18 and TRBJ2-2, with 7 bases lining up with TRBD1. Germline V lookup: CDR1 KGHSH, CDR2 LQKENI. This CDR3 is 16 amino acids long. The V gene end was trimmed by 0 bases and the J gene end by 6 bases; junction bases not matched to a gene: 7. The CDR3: CASSPPTGKFAGELFF. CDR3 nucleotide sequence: TGTGCCAGCTCACCACCGACAGGGAAATTCGCCGGGGAGCTGTTTTTT.

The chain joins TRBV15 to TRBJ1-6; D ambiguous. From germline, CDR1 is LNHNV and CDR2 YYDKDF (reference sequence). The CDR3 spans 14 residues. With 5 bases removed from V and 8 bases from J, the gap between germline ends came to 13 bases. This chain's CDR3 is CATSPDGRDSPLHF. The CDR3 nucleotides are TGTGCCACCAGCCCGGATGGGAGGGATTCACCCCTCCACTTT.

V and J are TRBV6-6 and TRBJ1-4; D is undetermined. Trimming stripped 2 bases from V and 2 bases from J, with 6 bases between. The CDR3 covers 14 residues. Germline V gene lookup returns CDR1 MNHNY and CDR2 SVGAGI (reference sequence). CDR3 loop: CASSYRRTNEKLFF. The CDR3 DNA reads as TGTGCCAGCAGTTACAGGAGGACTAATGAAAAACTGTTTTTT.

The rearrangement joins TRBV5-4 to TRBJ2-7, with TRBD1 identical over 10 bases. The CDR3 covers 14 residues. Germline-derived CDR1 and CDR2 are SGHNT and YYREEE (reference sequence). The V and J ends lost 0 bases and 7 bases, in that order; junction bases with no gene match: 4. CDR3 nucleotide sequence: TGTGCCAGCAGCTTGGTCGGGACAGGGGTTGAGCAGTACTTC. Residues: CASSLVGTGVEQYF. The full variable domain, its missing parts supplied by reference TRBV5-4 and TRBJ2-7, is ETGVTQSPTHLIKTRGQQVTLRCSSQSGHNTVSWYQQALGQGPQFIFQYYREEENGRGNFPPRFSGLQFPNYSSELNVNALELDDSALYLCASSLVGTGVEQYFGPGTRLTVT.

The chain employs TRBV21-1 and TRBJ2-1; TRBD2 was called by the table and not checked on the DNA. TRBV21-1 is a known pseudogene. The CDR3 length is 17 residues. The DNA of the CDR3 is TGTGCCAGCAGCAAAAGGAGGCAGCCGGCCTCCTACAATGAGCAGTTCTTC. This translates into CASSKRRQPASYNEQFF.

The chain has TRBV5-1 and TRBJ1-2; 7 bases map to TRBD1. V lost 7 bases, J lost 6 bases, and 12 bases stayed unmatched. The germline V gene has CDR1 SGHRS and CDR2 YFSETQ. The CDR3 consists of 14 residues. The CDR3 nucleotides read TGCGCCAGCGGCCCAGGGGGATCGGGTGATGGCTACACCTTC. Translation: CASGPGGSGDGYTF.